The 4 T cell receptor beta chains in this list originate from one sample, sequenced in a study of OX40 agonist ivuxolimab in advanced cancers. The protocol was immunoSEQ multiplex PCR, while the TCRdb copy is restricted to in-frame clones and leaves out a portion. This table has approximately 70,000 clones, 86% appearing once. The material was CD4+ or CD8+ T cells sorted from blood, obtained in a trial of the OX40 agonist ivuxolimab. The receptors were sampled from an adult with an advanced solid tumor such as melanoma, head and neck, liver or kidney cancer.

CDR3 sequence reads: CASSLAGGGGTEAFF. As DNA, the CDR3 is TGCGCCAGCAGCTTGGCGGGCGGAGGTGGCACTGAAGCTTTCTTT. This chain uses TRBV5-1 with TRBJ1-1, with unresolved D. V was cut by 0 bases and J by 4 bases, with 13 bases left in between. Per germline, CDR1 SGHRS and CDR2 YFSETQ. The CDR3 is 15 residues long.

The rearrangement joins TRBV7-2 to TRBJ2-3, with 15 bases lining up with TRBD2. The CDR3 is made up of 17 amino acids. V shed 5 bases and J 0 bases; nucleotides not matched to a gene: 3. The germline gives CDR1 SGHTA, CDR2 FQGNSA. The CDR3 sequence is CASSGLAGGKSTDTQYF. The CDR3 DNA follows: TGTGCCAGCAGCGGACTAGCGGGGGGGAAAAGCACAGATACGCAGTATTTT.

J is TRBJ2-7 and V is TRBV5-1; 8 nucleotides align to TRBD1. Germline loops: CDR1 SGHRS, CDR2 YFSETQ. V lost 4 bases, J lost 6 bases, and 0 bases stayed unmatched. The CDR3 totals 11 residues. The CDR3 DNA reads as TGCGCCAGCAGCGGGACAGGCGAGCAGTACTTC. It specifies CASSGTGEQYF.

CDR3 protein: CASSQTGIGNTIYF. The DNA of the CDR3 is TGTGCCAGCAGCCAAACAGGGATTGGAAACACCATATATTTT. The chain joins TRBV4-2 to TRBJ1-3, with D perhaps TRBD1 (6 bases). Germline loops: CDR1 LGHNA, CDR2 YNFKEQ. The CDR3 is 14 residues long. Between the trimmed V and J ends, which lost 2 bases and 3 bases, there was a span of 8 bases.